What follows are 28 T cell receptor beta chains derived from one specimen sequenced in a study of graft-versus-host responses after intestinal transplantation. Here immunoSEQ multiplex PCR was the method, and the copy in TCRdb shows in-frame clones only, minus some. The sample lists more than 65,000 clones; about 94% were seen once. No cognate antigen is known for these TCRs. This material consisted of unstimulated CD8+ T cells sorted from spleen or lymph node cells, taken before intestinal transplant. These receptors were taken from a human donor who received an intestinal transplant.

V is TRBV4-2 and J is TRBJ1-1; TRBD1 is a possible D gene (5 bases). The CDR3 is made up of 16 amino acids. The germline gives CDR1 LGHNA, CDR2 YNFKEQ. The germline V and J ends were trimmed by 0 bases and 0 bases, with 11 bases remaining between them. The CDR3 nucleotides read TGTGCCAGCAGCCAAGAGACACGGGGACTGAACACTGAAGCTTTCTTT. Its protein is CASSQETRGLNTEAFF.

The chain has TRBV19 and TRBJ2-1; 14 bases align to TRBD2. The CDR3 covers 15 residues. Germline V gene sequence: CDR1 LNHDA, CDR2 SQIVND (reference sequence). Losses at the gene ends were 6 bases for V and 15 bases for J; bases not matched to a gene: 13. The CDR3 DNA sequence: TGTGCCAGTAGCCTACCCGGGACTAGCGGGAGTTGGAGGTTCTTC. Amino acid sequence: CASSLPGTSGSWRFF.

This clone was detected only a few times. The genes are TRBV6-5 and TRBJ2-3; D is unclear. Germline loops: CDR1 MNHEY, CDR2 SVGAGI. This CDR3 contains 16 residues. V was trimmed by 0 bases and J by 1 base, leaving 11 bases between them. CDR3 sequence: CASSYSLGIGTDTQYF. CDR3 nucleotides: TGTGCCAGCAGTTACTCCCTGGGAATTGGCACAGATACGCAGTATTTT.

The chain links TRBV10-2 to TRBJ1-4; possible D gene TRBD1, 5 bases. The CDR3 sequence is 16 residues long. Between the trimmed V and J ends, which lost 2 bases and 4 bases, there was a span of 14 bases. Germline lookup yields CDR1 WSHSY and CDR2 SAAADI. In DNA, the CDR3 is TGCGCCAGCAGTGAGACTCAGCGACAGATTAATGAAAAACTGTTTTTT. It yields the protein CASSETQRQINEKLFF.

V usage is TRBV11-2 and J usage is TRBJ1-2; 10 bases fit TRBD1. This CDR3 contains 15 residues. V trimming: 5 bases; J trimming: 7 bases; junction bases outside the gene matches: 10. CDR1 is SGHAT and CDR2 is FQNNGV in the germline V gene. CDR3 amino acids: CASSTARTGGLGYTF. CDR3 nucleotide sequence: TGTGCCAGCAGCACAGCTAGGACAGGGGGACTTGGCTACACCTTC.

The V gene is TRBV11-2, the J gene TRBJ2-2, with TRBD1 matching over 9 bases. CDR3 length: 19 amino acids. The V gene end was trimmed by 1 base and the J gene end by 5 bases; junction bases not matched to a gene: 14. Germline values: CDR1 SGHAT, CDR2 FQNNGV. The CDR3 DNA is TGTGCCAGCAGCTTAGCGGCCTCGTCAGGGACAGGGTGGACCGGGGAGCTGTTTTTT. This translates into CASSLAASSGTGWTGELFF.

The rearrangement uses TRBV7-8 and TRBJ1-5; D is possibly TRBD1 (6 bases). Germline V gives CDR1 SGHVS, CDR2 FQNEAQ. The CDR3 spans 15 residues. Trimming took 5 bases from V and 1 from J, leaving 12 bases between them. The DNA for the CDR3 is TGTGCCAGCAGCCCAGGGGTGGGCAGCAATCAGCCCCAGCATTTT. Translation: CASSPGVGSNQPQHF.

V usage is TRBV13 and J usage is TRBJ2-7, with 14 bases matching TRBD2. The CDR3 sequence is 15 residues long. V was pared by 4 bases and J by 6 bases, with 5 bases of the junction left unmatched. The V gene's germline CDR1 is PRHDT and CDR2 FYEKMQ (reference sequence). CDR3 residues: CASSSGTSGSPEQYF. The CDR3 nucleotides read TGTGCCAGCAGCTCCGGGACTAGCGGGAGCCCCGAGCAGTACTTC.

Points on this clone: Other DNA sequences in this specimen translate into the identical CDR3. This rearrangement joins TRBV19 to TRBJ2-7; D could derive from TRBD1 or TRBD2 (5 bases each). Between the trimmed V and J ends, which lost 3 bases and 4 bases, there was a span of 13 bases. The CDR3 is 14 amino acids. From germline, CDR1 is LNHDA and CDR2 SQIVND (reference sequence). DNA for the CDR3: TGTGCCAGTAGTATGAGGGGCAAGGGTTACGAGCAGTACTTC. Its protein is CASSMRGKGYEQYF.

The chain recombines TRBV27 with TRBJ1-1; 7 nucleotides line up with TRBD1. The germline gives CDR1 MNHEY, CDR2 SMNVEV (reference sequence). The J segment lost 3 bases and the V segment lost 6 bases, leaving 4 bases of the junction unmatched. This CDR3 has 13 residues. The chain's CDR3 is CASRLQGYTEAFF. The CDR3 DNA reads TGTGCCAGCAGGCTACAGGGGTACACTGAAGCTTTCTTT.

This CDR3 reads CAWSRGDTDTQYF. The CDR3 DNA follows: TGTGCCTGGAGTCGGGGGGACACAGATACGCAGTATTTT. The chain joins TRBV30 to TRBJ2-3; TRBD2 matches 7 bases. Unmatched junction bases numbered 1, after V lost 2 bases and J lost 2 bases. This CDR3 has 13 amino acids. CDR1 and CDR2 from the germline V gene are GTSNPN and SVGIG (reference sequence).

The CDR3, as DNA: TGTGCCAGTAGTACCCTCTCCGGGGGCACAGATACGCAGTATTTT. This encodes CASSTLSGGTDTQYF. V usage is TRBV19 and J usage is TRBJ2-3; tentative D call: TRBD2 (5 bases). Germline lookup yields CDR1 LNHDA and CDR2 SQIVND (reference sequence). The CDR3 covers 15 residues. Trimming cost V 4 bases and J 1 base, with 12 bases left between them.

This chain joins TRBV27 and TRBJ2-1, with 11 bases aligning to TRBD2. The CDR3 consists of 14 residues. The V gene's germline CDR1 is MNHEY and CDR2 SMNVEV (reference sequence). The trim removed 5 bases at V and 8 bases at J, leaving 5 bases unmatched. The CDR3 reads CASSPIAGGDEQFF. The DNA for the CDR3 is TGTGCCAGCAGTCCAATAGCGGGAGGGGATGAGCAGTTCTTC.

This clone was counted a few times. The chain uses TRBV19 and TRBJ2-7; perhaps TRBD2 as D (5 bases). CDR3 length equals 14 residues. Trimming left V 6 bases short and J 4 bases short, with 16 bases between. The germline CDR1 and CDR2 sequences are LNHDA and SQIVND (reference sequence). The CDR3 spells CASSWSEGGYEQYF. The DNA for the CDR3 is TGTGCCAGTAGCTGGTCAGAGGGCGGGTACGAGCAGTACTTC.

This clone was recorded only once. This rearrangement joins TRBV7-9 to TRBJ2-5; tentatively, D is TRBD2 (7 bases). The V end lost 2 bases, the J end lost 2 bases, and 21 bases lay between the germline ends. The germline gives CDR1 SEHNR, CDR2 FQNEAQ (reference sequence). This CDR3 region has 18 residues. CDR3 nucleotides: TGTGCCAGCAGCTTAAGCAGGGGAGGGGACGGAGAGCAAGAGACCCAGTACTTC. Translated: CASSLSRGGDGEQETQYF.

The rearrangement joins TRBV28 to TRBJ2-3; D gene ambiguous. Trimming removed 4 bases at V and 2 bases at J, with 10 bases between. Germline V CDR1 and CDR2: MDHEN, SYDVKM. The CDR3 loop spans 14 amino acids. CDR3 sequence reads: CASSSVRSTDTQYF. CDR3 nucleotides: TGTGCCAGCAGTTCCGTCAGGTCCACAGATACGCAGTATTTT.

This clone was picked up one time. This chain joins TRBV4-1 and TRBJ2-1; 8 bases are a match to TRBD1. The CDR3 loop spans 14 amino acids. The J segment lost 5 bases and the V segment lost 2 bases, leaving 2 bases of the junction unmatched. Germline CDR1 MGHRA, CDR2 YSYEKL. CDR3 in DNA: TGCGCCAGCAGCCAACAGGGGGCGAACAATGAGCAGTTCTTC. It is translated as CASSQQGANNEQFF.

This clone was seen a handful of times. The V call is TRBV7-9, the J call TRBJ2-5, with 7 bases lining up with TRBD2. The germline V gene encodes CDR1 SEHNR and CDR2 FQNEAQ (reference sequence). The CDR3 runs 16 residues. The ends lost 4 bases at V and 5 bases at J; junction bases unmatched: 13. CDR3 DNA: TGTGCCAGCAGCTCTCTTGGGGCGGGAGCGGGTGAGACCCAGTACTTC. Protein sequence: CASSSLGAGAGETQYF.

The chain has TRBV25-1 and TRBJ2-1; 7 bases align to TRBD2. CDR3 size: 18 residues. Trimming removed 1 base from V and 0 bases from J; junction bases left unmatched: 9. Germline V gives CDR1 MGHDK, CDR2 SYGVNS. In DNA, the CDR3 is TGTGCCAGCAGTGAATTTTGGCTAGCGGCGAGCTCCTACAATGAGCAGTTCTTC. Its translation: CASSEFWLAASSYNEQFF.

This clone appeared a single time. DNA of the CDR3: TGTGCCAGCAGCTTAGAGCCTAATCCTAATGAAAAACTGTTTTTT. This codes for CASSLEPNPNEKLFF. The chain has TRBV7-6 and TRBJ1-4; no definite D call. CDR3 length: 15 residues. V lost 1 base, J lost 3 bases, and 9 bases lay in between. Germline V gene lookup returns CDR1 SGHVS and CDR2 FNYEAQ.

The chain has TRBV4-1 and TRBJ1-5; D remains ambiguous. The CDR3 contains 15 residues. Germline lookup yields CDR1 MGHRA and CDR2 YSYEKL. Deletions cut 1 base from V and 0 bases from J, with 7 bases between. The CDR3 loop reads CASSQGKLSNQPQHF. Here the CDR3 DNA reads TGCGCCAGCAGCCAAGGGAAGCTTAGCAATCAGCCCCAGCATTTT.

This clone was detected only once. V is TRBV7-3 and J is TRBJ1-1; D is unresolved. V lost 1 base, J lost 6 bases, and 9 bases lay in between. The CDR3 runs 13 residues. Germline V CDR1 and CDR2: SGHTA, FQGTGA. CDR3 residues: CASSLIGLAEAFF. As DNA, the CDR3 is TGTGCCAGCAGCTTAATAGGTCTAGCTGAAGCTTTCTTT. Supplemented by reference TRBV7-3 and TRBJ1-1, the full variable domain reads GAGVSQTPSNKVTEKGKYVELRCDPISGHTALYWYRQSLGQGPEFLIYFQGTGAADDSGLPNDRFFAVRPEGSVSTLKIQRTERGDSAVYLCASSLIGLAEAFFGQGTRLTVV.

J is TRBJ2-1 and V is TRBV7-9; 7 nucleotides match TRBD2. This CDR3 has 18 amino acids. Germline CDR1 is SEHNR and CDR2 is FQNEAQ (reference sequence). The trim removed 5 bases at V and 3 bases at J, leaving 16 bases unmatched. CDR3 sequence reads: CASSHQGVARENYNEQFF. CDR3 coding DNA: TGTGCCAGCAGCCACCAAGGGGTAGCGCGGGAGAACTACAATGAGCAGTTCTTC.

The J gene is TRBJ2-7, the V gene TRBV25-1; D gene uncertain. Germline-derived CDR1 and CDR2 are MGHDK and SYGVNS. This CDR3 has 11 residues. Trimming took off 0 bases at V and 5 bases at J, with 2 bases between the two ends. The CDR3: CASSEYDEQYF. The CDR3 DNA is TGTGCCAGCAGTGAATATGACGAGCAGTACTTC.

The rearrangement links TRBV11-2 to TRBJ2-5, with unresolved D. Germline loops: CDR1 SGHAT, CDR2 FQNNGV. CDR3 size: 10 residues. The germline V and J ends were trimmed by 3 bases and 7 bases, with 3 bases remaining between them. CDR3 in DNA: TGTGCCAGCAGCTTGGGGACCCAGTACTTC. Translating gives CASSLGTQYF.

This clone was detected once. This rearrangement joins TRBV25-1 to TRBJ2-2; 7 bases map to TRBD2. This CDR3 spans 14 amino acids. V gave up 3 bases and J gave up 3 bases; unmatched junction bases: 1. From germline, CDR1 is MGHDK and CDR2 SYGVNS. The CDR3 reads CASSDRGDTGELFF. DNA for the CDR3: TGTGCCAGCAGTGACCGGGGGGACACCGGGGAGCTGTTTTTT.

The CDR3, as DNA: TGTGCCAGCAGCCTAAAATGGGGGAACAATGAGCAGTTCTTC. Translation gives CASSLKWGNNEQFF. The chain is built from TRBV13 and TRBJ2-1; D may match TRBD1 or TRBD2 (5 bases each). The germline V gene has CDR1 PRHDT and CDR2 FYEKMQ (reference sequence). The CDR3 has 14 residues. Trimming took 5 bases from V and 5 from J, leaving 13 bases between them. The full variable domain, in which reference TRBV13 and TRBJ2-1 provide the parts outside the CDR3, is AAGVIQSPRHLIKEKRETATLKCYPIPRHDTVYWYQQGPGQDPQFLISFYEKMQSDKGSIPDRFSAQQFSDYHSELNMSSLELGDSALYFCASSLKWGNNEQFFGPGTRLTVL.

This sequence joins TRBV5-1 and TRBJ2-1; D might be TRBD1 or TRBD2, each matching 5 bases. V gave up 5 bases and J gave up 2 bases, with 11 bases separating them. This CDR3 has 14 amino acids. The germline CDR1 and CDR2 sequences are SGHRS and YFSETQ. The CDR3 sequence is CASRSPGPYNEQFF. The CDR3, as DNA: TGCGCCAGCAGGTCGCCGGGACCCTACAATGAGCAGTTCTTC. The full variable domain, rest sourced from reference TRBV5-1 and TRBJ2-1, is KAGVTQTPRYLIKTRGQQVTLSCSPISGHRSVSWYQQTPGQGLQFLFEYFSETQRNKGNFPGRFSGRQFSNSRSEMNVSTLELGDSALYLCASRSPGPYNEQFFGPGTRLTVL.